A selection of T cell receptor beta chains follows, all from one sample in a study of blood T cell repertoires in COVID-19. Assay: immunoSEQ multiplex PCR; the TCRdb copy retains only in-frame clones and omits some. Of approximately 200,000 clones listed, roughly four fifths are singletons. Sequencing was carried out using peripheral blood. The source is a woman aged 25 to 39 who had recovered from COVID-19. Both conserved end residues are part of each CDR3. The D gene is left open where the match is weak. Rows may omit the clone size; those that give it use once, few, many or a size class.

cdr3_nt cdr3_aa clone_size j_call d_call v_call
TGCAGCGTCCAAGGGGGGAGGGGGTCACCCCTCCACTTT CSVQGGRGSPLHF - TRBJ1-6 - TRBV29-1
TGTGCCAGCAGCGTAGGGGACAGGGGGCACAACAATGAGCAGTTCTTC CASSVGDRGHNNEQFF once TRBJ2-1 TRBD1 TRBV9
TGCGCCAGCAGCCGCGGACTAGACAACGAGCAGTACTTC CASSRGLDNEQYF - TRBJ2-7 TRBD2 TRBV10-1
TGTGCCAGCAGCGTTACTAGCGGAGCCTGGAATGAGCAGTTCTTC CASSVTSGAWNEQFF - TRBJ2-1 TRBD2 TRBV9
TGTGCCAGCAGCTTGGGTGACAGAGGTGGTGAAAAACTGTTTTTT CASSLGDRGGEKLFF - TRBJ1-4 - TRBV5-6
TGTGCCAGCAGCTTCCTTAGGGACTCGCCCGGACAGCCCCAGCATTTT CASSFLRDSPGQPQHF - TRBJ1-5 - TRBV5-6
TGTGCCACCAGTGATCGCGGGTACTATAGCAATCAGCCCCAGCATTTT CATSDRGYYSNQPQHF - TRBJ1-5 - TRBV24-1
TGTGCCATCAGGGGAGGGACAGGGGGCGCATCGTCCTACGAGCAGTACTTC CAIRGGTGGASSYEQYF - TRBJ2-7 TRBD1 TRBV10-3
TGTGCCTGGAGTTCAAACTTTCAAGAGACCCAGTACTTC CAWSSNFQETQYF - TRBJ2-5 - TRBV30
TGTGCCAGCAGCGTTGGGACTAGCGGGGCCCAAGGAACCCAGTACTTC CASSVGTSGAQGTQYF - TRBJ2-5 TRBD2 TRBV9
TGCGCCAGCAGCCGATCGGGGGATGGCTTGAACACTGAAGCTTTCTTT CASSRSGDGLNTEAFF - TRBJ1-1 - TRBV5-1
TGTGCCAGCAGCTGGCCCGGGGAGGGGACTCCGATTAGGACCGGGGAGCTGTTTTTT CASSWPGEGTPIRTGELFF - TRBJ2-2 TRBD2 TRBV7-8
TGTGCCAGCAGCTTAGGAGCGGGAGATGGCAATGAGCAGTTCTTC CASSLGAGDGNEQFF - TRBJ2-1 TRBD2 TRBV7-6
TGTGCCAGCAGCCTCGGACAGGGCTCAGATACGCAGTATTTT CASSLGQGSDTQYF - TRBJ2-3 TRBD1 TRBV7-3
TGTGCCAGCAGCTTGGCGCTAGCGGGAGCTCGATACACCTACGAGCAGTACTTC CASSLALAGARYTYEQYF - TRBJ2-7 TRBD2 TRBV5-4
TGTGCCAGCAGTAAAAGGGCCTTGACAGGGTCCGGGACTCGCCTATTGGAGCAGTACTTC CASSKRALTGSGTRLLEQYF - TRBJ2-7 - TRBV27
TGTGCCAGCAGCTTCAGCGGCCAAATCGAGCAGTACTTC CASSFSGQIEQYF - TRBJ2-7 - TRBV11-2
TGTGCCAGCAGCTACCGACAGGTAGGCTCTGGGGCCAACGTCCTGACTTTC CASSYRQVGSGANVLTF - TRBJ2-6 - TRBV5-6
TGCGCCAGCAGCCGGGAGCCCCAGTCCGAGACCCAGTACTTC CASSREPQSETQYF - TRBJ2-5 - TRBV5-1
TGTGCCAGCAGTAGCTATACGGGAGTGGCAGATACGCAGTATTTT CASSSYTGVADTQYF - TRBJ2-3 - TRBV25-1
TGTGCCACGTGGAGCGCAGATACGCAGTATTTT CATWSADTQYF once TRBJ2-3 - TRBV10-3
TGTGCCACCGGGACAGGTCTAGGCTACACCTTC CATGTGLGYTF - TRBJ1-2 TRBD1 TRBV28
TGTGCCAGCAGTTTATTGGGGGACAGGGAAGCCAAAAACATTCAGTACTTC CASSLLGDREAKNIQYF - TRBJ2-4 TRBD1 TRBV27
TGTGCCTCTGATATCGGGACAGCTTTCTCTGGAAACACCATATATTTT CASDIGTAFSGNTIYF - TRBJ1-3 TRBD1 TRBV30
TGTGCCTGGAGTGGTTATGTCCGGACAGTGAAAAACATTCAGTACTTC CAWSGYVRTVKNIQYF - TRBJ2-4 - TRBV30
TGTGCCAGCAGTCCTGACCGGGGACTAGCGGGACCTACCAAAAACATTCAGTACTTC CASSPDRGLAGPTKNIQYF - TRBJ2-4 TRBD2 TRBV28
TGTGCCAGCTCATACTACGAATACGCGCGCACAGATACGCAGTATTTT CASSYYEYARTDTQYF - TRBJ2-3 - TRBV18
TGTGCCAGCAGCTTAGAGCTAGGGGGCGCATCTGGAAACACCATATATTTT CASSLELGGASGNTIYF - TRBJ1-3 TRBD1 TRBV7-2
TGTGCCAGCAGCTTAACTCGACAGAGAAACACCGGGGAGCTGTTTTTT CASSLTRQRNTGELFF - TRBJ2-2 - TRBV7-9
TGTGCCAGCAGCCCGAGGGAACAGACCCACTATGGCTACACCTTC CASSPREQTHYGYTF - TRBJ1-2 - TRBV3-1/TRBV3-2
TGTGCCAGCACCGTAGGACTAGCGGGCACCGGGGAGCTGTTTTTT CASTVGLAGTGELFF - TRBJ2-2 TRBD2 TRBV6-6
TGTGCCACCAGTGATTCATCGTCTAGCGGCGATAGCACAGATACGCAGTATTTT CATSDSSSSGDSTDTQYF - TRBJ2-3 TRBD2 TRBV24-1
TGTGCCAGCAGTGAAGACGGCTATAGCTCCATCTTC CASSEDGYSSIF - TRBJ2-1 - TRBV2
TGTGCCACGAAGACTAGTTCAAAGGAATACAATGAGCAGTTCTTC CATKTSSKEYNEQFF - TRBJ2-1 - TRBV19
TGTGCCAGCAGCCCCGGTCCATTTCAGCCCCAGCATTTT CASSPGPFQPQHF once TRBJ1-5 - TRBV9
TGCAGCGCGATAGTGGGCAACGTGGAGACCCAGTACTTC CSAIVGNVETQYF once TRBJ2-5 - TRBV29-1
TGCGCCAGCAGCCAAGCAGGAGGACAGGGACCGGCCGGGGGCATTCAGTACTTC CASSQAGGQGPAGGIQYF few TRBJ2-4 TRBD1 TRBV4-1
TGTGCCAGCAGCTTAATTGAGGCAGATACGCAGTATTTT CASSLIEADTQYF - TRBJ2-3 - TRBV11-1
TGTGCCAGCAGTGTCGAGGATGGAGATACGCAGTATTTT CASSVEDGDTQYF - TRBJ2-3 - TRBV6-4
TGTGCCAGCAGCATGACAGGGACTGGGGCCAACGTCCTGACTTTC CASSMTGTGANVLTF - TRBJ2-6 TRBD1 TRBV6-5
TGTGCCAGCAGCCAATACGACACGGGGGTTGGGGCTGCTAGCGGTAGCTCCTACAATGAGCAGTTCTTC CASSQYDTGVGAASGSSYNEQFF - TRBJ2-1 TRBD2 TRBV3-1/TRBV3-2
TGTGCCAACAGCTCCGGGACAGCCAACACTGAAGCTTTCTTT CANSSGTANTEAFF few TRBJ1-1 TRBD1 TRBV7-9
TGTGCCAGCAGCAAAGAAAGGGACAGGGAAGTATGTAATCAGCCCCAGCATTTT CASSKERDREVCNQPQHF - TRBJ1-5 - TRBV21-1